A single sample gave rise to the 15 T cell receptor beta chains below, sequenced in a study of early stage breast cancer tumors. Method: immunoSEQ multiplex PCR; TCRdb's copy keeps in-frame clones and lacks some. Here the sample spans fewer than 80,000 clones, 80% being singletons. Sequenced: blood. These receptors originate from a person aged 35 to 50 with breast cancer.

This clone was counted once. The V and J genes are TRBV5-1 and TRBJ2-1; unclear D gene. This CDR3 is 14 amino acids long. From germline, CDR1 is SGHRS and CDR2 YFSETQ. V lost 0 bases and J 7 bases, leaving 11 bases between the germline ends. The CDR3 spells CASSLGGAENEQFF. For the CDR3, the DNA is TGCGCCAGCAGCTTGGGAGGCGCAGAAAATGAGCAGTTCTTC.

This clone is a singleton in its sample. The rearrangement links TRBV5-4 to TRBJ2-3; weak D call: TRBD2 (6 bases). V was shortened by 0 bases and J by 4 bases, with 9 bases between the two germline ends. Germline V lookup: CDR1 SGHNT, CDR2 YYREEE (reference sequence). There are 14 residues in the CDR3. The CDR3 DNA follows: TGTGCCAGCAGCTTGGCACGGAGGGCAGATACGCAGTATTTT. It yields the protein CASSLARRADTQYF. Combining the CDR3 with reference TRBV5-4 and TRBJ2-3 gives the whole variable domain ETGVTQSPTHLIKTRGQQVTLRCSSQSGHNTVSWYQQALGQGPQFIFQYYREEENGRGNFPPRFSGLQFPNYSSELNVNALELDDSALYLCASSLARRADTQYFGPGTRLTVL.

The rearrangement joins TRBV7-9 to TRBJ2-5, with a possible D match to TRBD1 (6 bases). Gene TRBJ2-7 matches the end of the DNA better, so the J call may be wrong. This CDR3 contains 15 residues. Per germline, CDR1 SEHNR and CDR2 FQNEAQ (reference sequence). In nucleotides, the CDR3 is TGTGCCAGCAGCCATCGTCGGGACACAACCTACGAGCAGTACTTC. It is translated as CASSHRRDTTYEQYF.

This chain links TRBV28 with TRBJ1-5; D is ambiguous. V dropped 6 bases and J dropped 7 bases, with 22 bases sitting between them. Germline assignment: CDR1 MDHEN and CDR2 SYDVKM. This CDR3 is 16 amino acids long. CDR3 residues: CASSLGHGRAIQPQHF. The CDR3 DNA follows: TGTGCCAGCAGCCTCGGGCATGGGAGGGCCATCCAGCCCCAGCATTTT.

V is TRBV6-4 and J is TRBJ2-1, with TRBD1 matching over 9 bases. CDR1 MRHNA and CDR2 SNTAGT come from the germline V gene. Trimming cost V 0 bases and J 12 bases; bases outside gene matches: 3. This CDR3 spans 13 amino acids. The CDR3 region has the DNA TGTGCCAGCAGTGACTCGACAGGGGGTGGGCAGTTCTTC. Translation: CASSDSTGGGQFF.

The V call is TRBV27, the J call TRBJ2-5; TRBD1 agrees at 7 bases. CDR1 and CDR2 (germline): MNHEY, SMNVEV (reference sequence). The CDR3 totals 13 residues. The V segment lost 6 bases and the J segment 5 bases; nucleotides outside the gene matches: 6. CDR3 nucleotide sequence: TGTGCCAGCAGCTTAGGGACAGCGGAGACCCAGTACTTC. This translates into CASSLGTAETQYF.

V usage is TRBV18 and J usage is TRBJ2-3, with D possibly TRBD2 on 6 matching bases. V was clipped by 0 bases and J by 2 bases, with 15 bases between them. Germline loops: CDR1 KGHSH, CDR2 LQKENI. The CDR3 covers 17 residues. CDR3 DNA sequence: TGTGCCAGCTCACCACCCGGGATAGCGGAAATCACAGATACGCAGTATTTT. As protein: CASSPPGIAEITDTQYF.

This chain uses TRBV27 with TRBJ1-2, with D tentatively TRBD1 (6 bases). Germline V gives CDR1 MNHEY, CDR2 SMNVEV (reference sequence). There are 15 residues in the CDR3. Deletions cut 4 bases from V and 4 bases from J, with 16 bases between. The DNA of the CDR3 is TGTGCCAGCAGTTCCGGGCAGGGGTACTTCTATGGCTACACCTTC. Translation gives CASSSGQGYFYGYTF.

V gene TRBV6-5 combines with J gene TRBJ2-1; D call uncertain. Trimming took 2 bases from V and 1 from J, leaving 9 bases between them. Germline-derived CDR1 and CDR2 are MNHEY and SVGAGI. CDR3 length: 15 amino acids. CDR3 region: CASSYGVESYNEQFF. As DNA, the CDR3 is TGTGCCAGCAGTTACGGCGTAGAGTCCTACAATGAGCAGTTCTTC.

The chain joins TRBV15 to TRBJ2-4, with a tentative D call TRBD2 (7 bases). The length of the CDR3 is 18 residues. V was cut by 3 bases and J by 0 bases, with 18 bases left in between. Looked up from germline, CDR1 is LNHNV and CDR2 is YYDKDF (reference sequence). The CDR3 sequence: CATSSGGLGGLAKNIQYF. CDR3 coding DNA: TGTGCCACCAGCAGTGGGGGCCTCGGGGGGCTAGCCAAAAACATTCAGTACTTC.

The gene calls are TRBV18 and TRBJ1-1; 7 nucleotides line up with TRBD1. CDR3 length: 15 amino acids. With V trimmed by 6 bases and J by 2 bases, 9 bases remained unmatched. Germline CDR1 reads KGHSH; CDR2 reads LQKENI. CDR3 sequence (DNA): TGTGCCAGCTCTTCGACAGGGCCAGGAAACACTGAAGCTTTCTTT. Amino acid sequence: CASSSTGPGNTEAFF. The full variable domain, completed using reference TRBV18 and TRBJ1-1, is NAGVMQNPRHLVRRRGQEARLRCSPMKGHSHVYWYRQLPEEGLKFMVYLQKENIIDESGMPKERFSAEFPKEGPSILRIQQVVRGDSAAYFCASSSTGPGNTEAFFGQGTRLTVV.

The J gene is TRBJ2-1, the V gene TRBV7-2, with 9 bases that match TRBD2. The CDR3 is 14 amino acids. The germline V gene encodes CDR1 SGHTA and CDR2 FQGNSA. Trimming removed 5 bases from V and 14 bases from J; junction bases left unmatched: 13. CDR3 in amino acids: CASSDGQGGRAEFF. The CDR3 DNA sequence: TGTGCCAGCAGCGATGGGCAGGGCGGGAGGGCGGAGTTCTTC.

The chain is built from TRBV7-2 and TRBJ2-5, with D hard to call. CDR3 size: 13 residues. CDR1 is SGHTA and CDR2 is FQGNSA in the germline V gene. The V and J ends lost 2 bases and 0 bases respectively, with 4 bases between them. CDR3 loop: CASSLSHQETQYF. In nucleotides, the CDR3 is TGTGCCAGCAGCTTAAGCCACCAAGAGACCCAGTACTTC.

Only one count was recorded for this clone. V usage is TRBV6-6 and J usage is TRBJ2-7, with TRBD1 matching over 11 bases. This CDR3 is 15 amino acids long. Germline assignment: CDR1 MNHNY and CDR2 SVGAGI (reference sequence). V gave up 6 bases and J gave up 6 bases; unmatched junction bases: 10. Written as DNA, the CDR3 is TGTGCCAGCAGGTCCGGACAGGGGGCGAAGACCGAGCAGTACTTC. Encoded protein: CASRSGQGAKTEQYF.

V is TRBV2 and J is TRBJ2-5, with 8 bases matching TRBD1. V lost 2 bases and J lost 7; bases outside the gene matches: 6. Per the germline V gene, CDR1 is SNHLY and CDR2 is FYNNEI. The CDR3 is made up of 14 amino acids. Written as DNA, the CDR3 is TGTGCCAGCAGTGAAAAGACAGGGGTCCGGACCCAGTACTTC. Encoded protein: CASSEKTGVRTQYF. Full variable domain (outside the CDR3, taken from reference TRBV2 and TRBJ2-5): EPEVTQTPSHQVTQMGQEVILRCVPISNHLYFYWYRQILGQKVEFLVSFYNNEISEKSEIFDDQFSVERPDGSNFTLKIRSTKLEDSAMYFCASSEKTGVRTQYFGPGTRLLVL.